What follows are 27 T cell receptor beta chains derived from one specimen sequenced in a study of graft-versus-host responses after intestinal transplantation. TCRdb's copy holds only in-frame clones and misses some; the assay was immunoSEQ multiplex PCR. The table has roughly 90,000 clones, 75% to 95% seen once. These receptors have no known antigen. Material: unstimulated CD8+ T cells sorted from spleen or lymph node cells, obtained before intestinal transplant. The receptors were sampled from a human donor who received an intestinal transplant.

The genes are TRBV7-6 and TRBJ2-5, with TRBD1 identical over 8 bases. The CDR3 runs 16 residues. Per the germline V gene, CDR1 is SGHVS and CDR2 is FNYEAQ. Trimming removed 3 bases from V and 5 bases from J; junction bases left unmatched: 11. The CDR3 nucleotides read TGTGCCAGCAGCTTTACCGGGACAGGTCCTGTGGAGACCCAGTACTTC. It specifies CASSFTGTGPVETQYF.

This clone was counted between two and nine times. Germline is not matched at one junction end, which may reflect a read error. The V call is TRBV2, the J call TRBJ2-7; D assignment may be TRBD1 or TRBD2 (6 bases each). The germline V gene has CDR1 SNHLY and CDR2 FYNNEI. CDR3 size: 11 residues. This CDR3 reads CASKSGRGAHF. The CDR3 DNA reads TGTGCCAGCAAGTCGGGTAGGGGGGCGCACTTC.

V is TRBV5-6 and J is TRBJ1-2; D is ambiguous. CDR3 length: 12 amino acids. CDR1 is SGHDT, CDR2 YYEEEE, per germline. The V end was cut by 0 bases, the J end by 8 bases, with 8 bases between. The CDR3 here is CASSLVARGYTF. The CDR3 DNA reads TGTGCCAGCAGCTTGGTTGCTCGGGGCTACACCTTC.

This rearrangement joins TRBV9 to TRBJ1-6; D perhaps matches TRBD1 (6 bases). The CDR3 covers 19 residues. The V end was cut by 1 base, the J end by 1 base, with 18 bases between. The germline CDR1 and CDR2 sequences are SGDLS and YYNGEE. CDR3 amino acids: CASSVTPDRIGSYNSPLHF. CDR3 bases: TGTGCCAGCAGCGTAACCCCTGACAGGATTGGGTCCTATAATTCACCCCTCCACTTT.

Turning to this clone: The junction shows a germline mismatch at one end, possibly a read error. The CDR3 here is CASRPGLAVYNGQFF. DNA for the CDR3: TGTGCCAGCAGGCCGGGACTAGCGGTATACAATGGGCAGTTCTTC. The V call is TRBV6-1, the J call TRBJ2-1; TRBD2 aligns across 11 bases. Germline loops: CDR1 MNHNS, CDR2 SASEGT. The CDR3 loop spans 15 amino acids.

The V and J genes are TRBV6-6 and TRBJ2-1; no clear D gene. CDR1 MNHNY and CDR2 SVGAGI come from the germline V gene (reference sequence). This CDR3 comprises 14 residues. Trimming left V 0 bases short and J 6 bases short, with 9 bases between. For the CDR3, the DNA is TGTGCCAGCAGTTACTCGGGCAGTATCAATGAGCAGTTCTTC. Its translation: CASSYSGSINEQFF.

V is TRBV15 and J is TRBJ2-7, with 7 bases fitting TRBD1. The CDR3 is 13 amino acids. J was trimmed by 2 bases and V by 3 bases; bases with no gene match: 1. Germline V gene data show CDR1 as LNHNV and CDR2 as YYDKDF (reference sequence). CDR3 in amino acids: CATSRGQTYEQYF. The CDR3 coding sequence is TGTGCCACCAGCAGGGGACAGACCTACGAGCAGTACTTC.

This clone is a singleton in its sample. The chain combines TRBV5-4 with TRBJ2-1; D call uncertain. This CDR3 is 11 amino acids long. V lost 2 bases and J 7 bases, leaving 4 bases between the germline ends. CDR1 SGHNT and CDR2 YYREEE come from the germline V gene (reference sequence). The CDR3 protein is CASSLGNEQFF. The CDR3, as DNA: TGTGCCAGCAGCTTAGGGAATGAGCAGTTCTTC.

The chain has TRBV11-2 and TRBJ2-1, with D possibly TRBD2 on 6 matching bases. The CDR3 covers 18 residues. The germline V gene has CDR1 SGHAT and CDR2 FQNNGV. Trimming stripped 5 bases from V and 2 bases from J, with 22 bases between. CDR3 loop: CASSQPWGESLPYNEQFF. The CDR3 DNA reads as TGTGCCAGCAGCCAACCCTGGGGGGAGTCTCTCCCCTACAATGAGCAGTTCTTC.

The chain combines TRBV29-1 with TRBJ1-1, with D possibly matching TRBD1 (5 bases). There are 14 residues in the CDR3. The ends were cut back, 5 bases at V and 0 bases at J, with 13 bases in the middle. Germline loops: CDR1 SQVTM, CDR2 ANQGSEA. DNA of the CDR3: TGCAGCGTTCGAGGGGCGTGGGTGAACACTGAAGCTTTCTTT. This sequence encodes CSVRGAWVNTEAFF.

The V gene is TRBV4-1, the J gene TRBJ2-1; 7 nucleotides agree with TRBD2. This CDR3 is built from 16 residues. The germline gives CDR1 MGHRA, CDR2 YSYEKL. J gave up 2 bases and V 1 base, and 5 bases lay outside the gene matches. DNA of the CDR3: TGCGCCAGCAGCCAAGTAGCGGGCCTAGCCTACAATGAGCAGTTCTTC. Residues: CASSQVAGLAYNEQFF.

The V and J genes are TRBV9 and TRBJ2-7, with TRBD2 matching over 9 bases. This CDR3 contains 14 residues. CDR1 SGDLS and CDR2 YYNGEE come from the germline V gene. V lost 0 bases and J lost 3; bases outside the gene matches: 1. CDR3: CASSVGSGSYEQYF. CDR3 sequence (DNA): TGTGCCAGCAGCGTAGGTAGCGGGAGCTACGAGCAGTACTTC.

This chain connects TRBV5-5 to TRBJ2-7; D not certain. The CDR3 length is 12 residues. V lost 0 bases and J 6 bases, leaving 7 bases between the germline ends. Germline V gene sequence: CDR1 SGHKS, CDR2 YYEKEE (reference sequence). The DNA of the CDR3 is TGTGCCAGCAGCTTGGGTGGAATCGAGCAGTACTTC. The encoded protein is CASSLGGIEQYF.

The chain carries TRBV27 and TRBJ2-7; D assignment may be TRBD1 or TRBD2 (5 bases each). Germline loops: CDR1 MNHEY, CDR2 SMNVEV (reference sequence). Trimming shortened V by 5 bases and J by 7 bases, and 18 bases separated the two germline ends. The CDR3 is made up of 14 amino acids. As DNA, the CDR3 is TGTGCCAGCAGTCCCGGGACCTCTCTGGGGGAGCAGTACTTC. Translation gives CASSPGTSLGEQYF.

This clone has a single count. The gene calls are TRBV13 and TRBJ1-1, with a possible D match to TRBD1 (5 bases). Germline-derived CDR1 and CDR2 are PRHDT and FYEKMQ (reference sequence). V was pared by 2 bases and J by 3 bases, with 13 bases between. This CDR3 is 15 amino acids long. CDR3 protein: CASSLQGVPHTEAFF. The CDR3 DNA reads TGTGCCAGCAGCTTACAAGGGGTACCCCACACTGAAGCTTTCTTT.

The CDR3 here is CAIQGGYTGELFF. The CDR3 DNA follows: TGTGCCATCCAGGGGGGATACACCGGGGAGCTGTTTTTT. The rearrangement uses TRBV2 and TRBJ2-2; possible D gene TRBD1, 7 bases. The CDR3 has 13 amino acids. Trimming stripped 10 bases from V and 3 bases from J, with 12 bases between. Germline values: CDR1 SNHLY, CDR2 FYNNEI.

V usage is TRBV29-1 and J usage is TRBJ2-7; 7 bases fit TRBD1. The CDR3 length is 11 residues. V lost 7 bases, J lost 3 bases, and 3 bases stayed unmatched. Per the germline V gene, CDR1 is SQVTM and CDR2 is ANQGSEA. The CDR3, as DNA: TGCAGCGGAACAGGGGTCTACGAGCAGTACTTC. This gives the protein CSGTGVYEQYF.

This chain uses TRBV10-2 with TRBJ2-5; 7 bases line up with TRBD2. The CDR3 length is 19 residues. Germline V gene data show CDR1 as WSHSY and CDR2 as SAAADI. V lost 6 bases and J lost 2; bases outside the gene matches: 21. CDR3 nucleotide sequence: TGCGCCAGCAGGCCCGGCGGGGGTATACCGTTCGGGGCGCAAGAGACCCAGTACTTC. Its protein product is CASRPGGGIPFGAQETQYF.

This chain links TRBV10-2 with TRBJ2-3; TRBD1 is a possible D gene (6 bases). The V end was cut by 4 bases, the J end by 5 bases, with 10 bases between. This CDR3 spans 13 amino acids. Germline V gives CDR1 WSHSY, CDR2 SAAADI. The CDR3 is CASSVGHQDTQYF. CDR3 in DNA: TGCGCCAGCAGTGTGGGACACCAAGATACGCAGTATTTT.

The rearrangement joins TRBV15 to TRBJ1-4, with D perhaps TRBD1 (5 bases). Trimming pared 3 bases from V and 1 base from J, leaving 6 bases between. CDR1 and CDR2 (germline): LNHNV, YYDKDF (reference sequence). CDR3 length: 14 amino acids. The chain's CDR3 is CATSSGGTNEKLFF. The CDR3 DNA sequence: TGTGCCACCAGCAGCGGGGGAACTAATGAAAAACTGTTTTTT.

The genes are TRBV27 and TRBJ1-6, with 9 bases identical to TRBD1. The CDR3 is 16 residues long. The V segment lost 6 bases and the J segment 2 bases; nucleotides outside the gene matches: 5. Germline values: CDR1 MNHEY, CDR2 SMNVEV (reference sequence). The CDR3 bases are TGTGCCAGCAGCCCCGGGACAGGGCCCTATAATTCACCCCTCCACTTT. Translated: CASSPGTGPYNSPLHF.

This chain joins TRBV5-6 and TRBJ1-1, with D uncertain. Germline CDR1 is SGHDT and CDR2 is YYEEEE. Trimming removed 0 bases at V and 5 bases at J, with 11 bases between. The length of the CDR3 is 14 residues. CDR3 sequence reads: CASSLGPGWTEAFF. The CDR3 nucleotides read TGTGCCAGCAGCTTGGGCCCGGGATGGACTGAAGCTTTCTTT.

The rearrangement uses TRBV6-1 and TRBJ1-1, with D maybe TRBD1 (6 bases). Trimming left V 1 base short and J 3 bases short, with 12 bases between. The CDR3 covers 15 residues. CDR1 and CDR2 (germline): MNHNS, SASEGT. DNA of the CDR3: TGTGCCAGCAGTGAAGAGACAGGCCCAGACACTGAAGCTTTCTTT. Protein: CASSEETGPDTEAFF.

With regard to this clone: Other DNA sequences in this specimen translate into the identical CDR3. The rearrangement joins TRBV4-3 to TRBJ1-1; D gene unclear. The germline gives CDR1 LGHNA, CDR2 YSLEER. With 1 base removed from V and 5 bases from J, the gap between germline ends came to 2 bases. There are 11 residues in the CDR3. The CDR3 region has the DNA TGCGCCAGCAGCCAAGGAACTGAAGCTTTCTTT. This encodes CASSQGTEAFF.

Remarks on this clone: The sample has other DNA sequences that encode this CDR3 too. The chain employs TRBV11-2 and TRBJ2-7; D is uncertain. V gave up 1 base and J gave up 0 bases, with 19 bases separating them. This CDR3 has 18 amino acids. The germline V gene has CDR1 SGHAT and CDR2 FQNNGV. CDR3 sequence (DNA): TGTGCCAGCAGCTTAGTTCCCTACCGGGTTAAGACCTCCTACGAGCAGTACTTC. Protein product: CASSLVPYRVKTSYEQYF.

V is TRBV19 and J is TRBJ2-1, with 10 bases matching TRBD2. The V segment lost 5 bases and the J segment 4 bases; nucleotides outside the gene matches: 5. The CDR3 covers 15 residues. The germline V gene encodes CDR1 LNHDA and CDR2 SQIVND (reference sequence). The CDR3 bases are TGTGCCAGTAGTCAACGGACTAGCGGTTACAATGAGCAGTTCTTC. Translated: CASSQRTSGYNEQFF. Drawing the rest from reference TRBV19 and TRBJ2-1, the complete variable domain is DGGITQSPKYLFRKEGQNVTLSCEQNLNHDAMYWYRQDPGQGLRLIYYSQIVNDFQKGDIAEGYSVSREKKESFPLTVTSAQKNPTAFYLCASSQRTSGYNEQFFGPGTRLTVL.

The gene calls are TRBV2 and TRBJ1-5; TRBD1 matches at 10 bases. The CDR3 length is 15 residues. Germline V gene data show CDR1 as SNHLY and CDR2 as FYNNEI. Trimming at V came to 6 bases and at J to 2 bases, leaving 4 bases not matched to a gene. The CDR3 DNA reads TGTGCCAGCAGGAAGACAGGGGGCGGCAATCAGCCCCAGCATTTT. Translation: CASRKTGGGNQPQHF.